This T cell receptor beta chain derives from a study of control samples from healthy donors and cancer patients. V lost 0 bases to trimming and J lost 1 base, with 12 bases between them. Germline CDR1 is MNHEY and CDR2 is SVGAGI. The CDR3 extends over 16 amino acids. The data were produced by immunoSEQ multiplex PCR, yet TCRdb's version contains in-frame clones alone and is incomplete. Here the sample spans approximately 170,000 clones, nearly 90% being singletons. V gene TRBV6-5 combines with J gene TRBJ2-5; D remains ambiguous. The specimen sequenced was blood. The TCR comes from a woman in her fifties or sixties in good health. Here the CDR3 reads CASSYSNPGVQETQYF. The CDR3 DNA reads TGTGCCAGCAGTTACTCGAACCCTGGGGTCCAAGAGACCCAGTACTTC.